The entry that follows covers one T cell receptor (beta chain) sequence. Its antigen is currently not known. Per-base qualities were not stored, and no clone one base away is much larger. These data belong to a study of PD-1 blockade in mismatch repair-deficient tumors (dated by TCRdb to about 2017). In terms of the full investigation: The trial enrolled more than 85 consecutive patients with 12 to 13 mismatch repair-deficient cancer types between 2013 and late 2016, all previously treated and progressing. Tumor-associated T cell clones in the peripheral blood of patients responding to PD-1 blockade were tracked using deep sequencing of TCR CDR3 regions. The paper's findings and limits, for the study overall: Rapid expansion after pembrolizumab followed by contraction, generally before radiologic responses, was shown by tumor-resident clones, which were often undetectable in blood before treatment.

The trim is 1 base for V and 3 bases for J, with a gap of 18 bases between the germline ends. CDR1 and CDR2 were assigned from the germline V gene as LGHNA and YNFKEQ. The CDR3 measures 18 amino acids from cysteine to phenylalanine. Only the CDR3 DNA is retained, 54 bases long and in frame from the first base. Library creation used the immunoSEQ multiplex PCR assay. Not all clones reach the TCRdb copy of this immuneACCESS table, which keeps in-frame sequences only. Checked studies attribute under half of the gap to unresolved V genes and leave the rest unexplained. Counted in this sample were 70,000 to 90,000 clones; 70% to 90% of them appeared once. The ten most abundant clones make up approximately 5% of the sample. For each enrolled patient, mismatch repair deficiency was established using either polymerase chain reaction or immunohistochemistry. Three patients who responded to pembrolizumab therapy underwent TCR sequencing. The phase II trial prospectively tested pembrolizumab PD-1 blockade in advanced mismatch repair-deficient cancers regardless of tissue of origin. Serial peripheral blood T cell samples were collected before and at multiple times after starting PD-1 blockade. Blood sampling times were expressed in weeks after the first pembrolizumab dose.

The sequencing used peripheral blood, collected 44 weeks after starting pembrolizumab. The receptor chain draws on TRBV4-2 and TRBJ2-2; a weak D assignment points to TRBD1 (6 bases agree). The clonotype originates from an adult with mismatch repair-deficient cancer. The DNA is TGTGCCAGCAGCCAAGTAGGAGGTGGCAGGGGCGACACCGGGGAGCTGTTTTTT. Translated, it gives CASSQVGGGRGDTGELFF.